The rows below give T cell receptor beta chains drawn from one sample of a study of blood T cell repertoires in COVID-19. The protocol was immunoSEQ multiplex PCR, while the TCRdb copy is restricted to in-frame clones and leaves out a portion. The profile shows about 190,000 clones, roughly 84% of them singletons. Sample: peripheral blood. Source of these receptors: a human donor in a cohort sampled during active COVID-19. CDR3s include the opening cysteine and the closing phenylalanine or tryptophan. Not all rows give a size; the values are once, few, many and, for expanded clones, a class.

V gene	J gene	clone size	CDR3 protein
TRBV27	TRBJ1-1	-	CASSYSSAHTEAFF
TRBV4-2	TRBJ1-1	-	CASSQVFAGGGTEAFF
TRBV12-3/TRBV12-4	TRBJ2-1	-	CASSQASNEQFF
TRBV5-1	TRBJ2-2	-	CASSSLAGGGDTGELFF
TRBV25-1	TRBJ1-5	-	CASSVNSNQPQHF
TRBV5-1	TRBJ2-7	-	CASSLGVGGGLNYEQYF
TRBV27	TRBJ2-2	-	CASSRDRMRNTGELFF
TRBV24-1	TRBJ2-1	once	CATSFSNEQFF
TRBV28	TRBJ2-7	-	CASRIGASYEQYF
TRBV28	TRBJ2-7	-	CASSFQTRTVYEQYF
TRBV6-4	TRBJ1-5	-	CASSDSGADNQPQHF
TRBV7-8	TRBJ2-5	-	CASSTLAGSRAGQTQYF
TRBV10-2	TRBJ1-6	-	CASGHFGEYNSPLHF
TRBV5-1	TRBJ2-2	once	CASRNRTHTGELFF
TRBV7-9	TRBJ1-5	-	CASSIGQGGQPQHF
TRBV5-1	TRBJ1-6	-	CASSSGQDYNSPLHF
TRBV5-1	TRBJ2-1	few	CASSSGTSGSAQQFF
TRBV28	TRBJ1-2	-	CASNLQGADGYTF
TRBV11-2	TRBJ2-3	-	CASSSVLADTQYF
TRBV27	TRBJ2-2	-	CASSSWTSGTGELFF